This T cell receptor (beta chain) is from a study of CD8 T cells in Susac syndrome. Regarding the study as a whole: Acknowledgment was made by the study that its TCR sequencing and HLA analysis involved a relatively small number of individuals.

Treatment-naive patients with stable or active relapsing-remitting disease served as multiple sclerosis controls. Random hexamers were used to reverse transcribe about 0.45 to 1 ug of RNA. TCR beta CDR3 was amplified by immunoSEQ covering 54 Vbeta and 13 Jbeta. Using its own MiXCR run on the immunoSEQ multiplex PCR reads, TCRdb lists one record per CDR3 protein. This sample has 330,000 or so distinct CDR3 sequences, with roughly 85% found just once. The V end was cut by 2 bases, the J end by 4 bases, with 12 bases between. Looked up from germline, CDR1 is SNHLY and CDR2 is FYNNEI. The CDR3 is 15 amino acids. This clonotype was detected only a few times. No antigen is known for it.

Input material: CD8+ T cells from PBMCs. This chain connects TRBV2 to TRBJ2-1; D is unclear. This receptor was identified in a human donor with multiple sclerosis. The CDR3 nucleotides read TGTGCCAGCAGTGAACGGTCAGGTGAATACAATGAGCAGTTCTTC. It yields the protein CASSERSGEYNEQFF. Together with reference TRBV2 and TRBJ2-1, the CDR3 gives the full variable domain: EPEVTQTPSHQVTQMGQEVILRCVPISNHLYFYWYRQILGQKVEFLVSFYNNEISEKSEIFDDQFSVERPDGSNFTLKIRSTKLEDSAMYFCASSERSGEYNEQFFGPGTRLTVL.